Reported below is one T cell receptor (beta chain). Its antigen is unknown. Measured with immunoSEQ multiplex PCR; TCRdb has only the in-frame clones, and not every one. The sample includes about 600,000 clones, more than 95% of them seen just once. These data belong to a study of shared clonotypes between healthy human individuals. Findings of the study overall: The study's rarefaction showed incomplete sorted-subset sequencing despite large depth. Larger estimated richness was generally recorded for naive subsets relative to memory subsets.

The CDR3 runs to 16 residues. Germline values: CDR1 MGHRA, CDR2 YSYEKL. V was clipped by 0 bases and J by 10 bases, with 16 bases between them. A CD45RA+ naive subset and a CD45RA-negative memory subset were split from CD4+ cells. The sequencing input was naive CD4+ T cells sorted from blood. Subset meaning: CD45RA+ positively selected. This rearrangement joins TRBV4-1 to TRBJ1-6; maybe TRBD1 (5 bases). This TCR derives from a woman between 25 and 40 years old in good health. CDR3 nucleotide sequence: TGCGCCAGCAGCCAAGATAGTGGCAGGGTTCGATCACCCCTCCACTTT. Protein sequence: CASSQDSGRVRSPLHF.